This record looks at one T cell receptor beta chain sequence and its context. This sample is drawn from a study of blood T cell repertoires in COVID-19. V lost 1 base to trimming and J lost 2 bases, with 11 bases between them. The CDR3 runs to 15 residues. Germline loops: CDR1 LGHDT, CDR2 YNNKEL (reference sequence). This table comes from immunoSEQ multiplex PCR, and its TCRdb copy is limited to in-frame clones, with some not included. Here the sample spans around 130,000 clones, 77% being singletons. Sequencing was done on a sample of peripheral blood. The chain couples TRBV3-1 (or the pseudogene TRBV3-2) to TRBJ2-5, with D unresolved. The receptor was isolated from a man at least 80 years old with acute or convalescent COVID-19. The CDR3 sequence: CASSQGSSRQETQYF. CDR3 nucleotide sequence: TGTGCCAGCAGCCAAGGAAGCTCCAGGCAAGAGACCCAGTACTTC.